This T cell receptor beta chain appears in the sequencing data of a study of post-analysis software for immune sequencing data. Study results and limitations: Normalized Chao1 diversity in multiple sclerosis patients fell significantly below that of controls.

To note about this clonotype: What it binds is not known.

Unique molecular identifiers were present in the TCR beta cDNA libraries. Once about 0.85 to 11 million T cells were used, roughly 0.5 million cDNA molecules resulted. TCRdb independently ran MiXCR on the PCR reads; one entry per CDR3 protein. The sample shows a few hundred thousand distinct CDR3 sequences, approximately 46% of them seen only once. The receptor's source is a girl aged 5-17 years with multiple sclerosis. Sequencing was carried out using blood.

The DNA for the CDR3 is TGCGCCAGCAGCTTGGCCAGCGGGCTTTACAATGAGCAGTTCTTC. Residues: CASSLASGLYNEQFF. The genes are TRBV5-1 and TRBJ2-1, with TRBD2 as a possible D gene (6 bases). V shed 0 bases and J shed 4 bases, with 11 bases lying between them. Looked up from germline, CDR1 is SGHRS and CDR2 is YFSETQ. The CDR3 has 15 amino acids.